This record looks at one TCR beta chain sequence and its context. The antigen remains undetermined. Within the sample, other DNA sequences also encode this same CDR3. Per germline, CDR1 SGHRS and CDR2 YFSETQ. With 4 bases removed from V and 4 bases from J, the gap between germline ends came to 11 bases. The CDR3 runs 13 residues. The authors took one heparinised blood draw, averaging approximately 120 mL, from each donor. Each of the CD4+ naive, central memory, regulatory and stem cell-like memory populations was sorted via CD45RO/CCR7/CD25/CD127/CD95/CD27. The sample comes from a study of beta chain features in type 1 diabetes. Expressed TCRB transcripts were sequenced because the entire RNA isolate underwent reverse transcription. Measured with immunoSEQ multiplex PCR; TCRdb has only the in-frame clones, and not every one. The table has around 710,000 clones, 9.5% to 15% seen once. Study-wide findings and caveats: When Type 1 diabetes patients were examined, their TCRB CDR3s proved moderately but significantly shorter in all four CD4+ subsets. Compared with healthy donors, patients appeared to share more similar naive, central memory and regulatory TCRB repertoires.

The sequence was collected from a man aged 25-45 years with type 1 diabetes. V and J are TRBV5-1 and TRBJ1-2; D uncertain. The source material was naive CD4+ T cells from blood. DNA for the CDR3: TGCGCCAGCAGCCTCGACCGGGCCTATGGCTACACCTTC. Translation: CASSLDRAYGYTF.